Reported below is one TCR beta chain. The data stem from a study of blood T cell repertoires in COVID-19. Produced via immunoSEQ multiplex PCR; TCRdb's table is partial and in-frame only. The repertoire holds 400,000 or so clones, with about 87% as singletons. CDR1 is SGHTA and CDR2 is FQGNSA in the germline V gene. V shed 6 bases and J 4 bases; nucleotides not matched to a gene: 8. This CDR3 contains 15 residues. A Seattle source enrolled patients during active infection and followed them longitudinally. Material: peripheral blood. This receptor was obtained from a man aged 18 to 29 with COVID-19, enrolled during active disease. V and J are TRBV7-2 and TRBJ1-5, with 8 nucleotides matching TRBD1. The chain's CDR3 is CASSTSGQGNQPQHF. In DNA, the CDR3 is TGTGCCAGCAGTACCTCTGGACAGGGAAATCAGCCCCAGCATTTT.